Presented here are 17 T cell receptor beta chains from one specimen sequenced in a study of blood T cell repertoires in COVID-19. Produced via immunoSEQ multiplex PCR; TCRdb's table is partial and in-frame only. The table has approximately 190,000 clones, 80% seen once. Specimen: peripheral blood. The receptors derive from a man aged 55 to 70 with acute or convalescent COVID-19.

This clone was detected only a few times. The chain carries TRBV30 and TRBJ1-4, with 8 bases matching TRBD1. J gave up 8 bases and V 2 bases, and 7 bases lay outside the gene matches. Germline-derived CDR1 and CDR2 are GTSNPN and SVGIG (reference sequence). The CDR3 sequence is 14 residues long. The CDR3 here is CAWSSQGAGEKLFF. The DNA for the CDR3 is TGTGCCTGGAGTTCCCAGGGGGCGGGCGAAAAACTGTTTTTT.

The chain uses TRBV20-1 and TRBJ1-2; D not certain. The germline CDR1 and CDR2 sequences are DFQATT and SNEGSKA (reference sequence). The CDR3 has 11 amino acids. V was cut by 6 bases and J by 7 bases, with 12 bases left in between. In DNA form, the CDR3 reads TGCAGTGCACATGAGGCCCTTGGCTACACCTTC. Translated, it gives CSAHEALGYTF.

The chain employs TRBV3-1 (or the pseudogene TRBV3-2) and TRBJ2-7, with D unclear. The CDR3 consists of 14 residues. Trimming left V 0 bases short and J 0 bases short, with 6 bases between. Germline V gene sequence: CDR1 LGHDT, CDR2 YNNKEL (reference sequence). The CDR3 reads CASSQDSHSYEQYF. The CDR3 nucleotides read TGTGCCAGCAGCCAAGACAGTCACTCCTACGAGCAGTACTTC.

The chain carries TRBV5-1 and TRBJ1-1, with TRBD1 matching over 7 bases. Germline V gives CDR1 SGHRS, CDR2 YFSETQ. This CDR3 has 16 residues. V gave up 2 bases and J gave up 0 bases; unmatched junction bases: 7. The CDR3 DNA is TGCGCCAGCAGCTTACAGGGGACGCCCTTGAACACTGAAGCTTTCTTT. Protein product: CASSLQGTPLNTEAFF.

V and J are TRBV9 and TRBJ1-1; TRBD1 might be the D (6 bases). V lost 1 base and J 2 bases, leaving 15 bases between the germline ends. CDR1 is SGDLS, CDR2 YYNGEE, per germline. The length of the CDR3 is 16 residues. CDR3 bases: TGTGCCAGCAGCGTAAACAGGGACCTTTCAAACACTGAAGCTTTCTTT. This encodes CASSVNRDLSNTEAFF.

The chain is built from TRBV4-1 and TRBJ1-2; no clear D gene. The CDR3 spans 12 residues. Between the trimmed V and J ends, which lost 6 bases and 0 bases, there was a span of 5 bases. CDR1 is MGHRA, CDR2 YSYEKL, per germline. CDR3 in DNA: TGCGCCAGCAGTGGGCCTAACTATGGCTACACCTTC. Its translation: CASSGPNYGYTF.

The chain employs TRBV28 and TRBJ2-3, with 9 bases lining up with TRBD1. Losses at the gene ends were 1 base for V and 4 bases for J; bases not matched to a gene: 15. This CDR3 is built from 19 residues. CDR1 is MDHEN, CDR2 SYDVKM, per germline. The CDR3, as DNA: TGTGCCAGCAGTTTATCCAGACAGGGGGGGCCGAGTTTTGCAGATACGCAGTATTTT. Its translation is CASSLSRQGGPSFADTQYF.

V gene TRBV2 combines with J gene TRBJ1-1, with 7 bases that match TRBD1. V was pared by 10 bases and J by 5 bases, with 7 bases of the junction left unmatched. The CDR3 loop spans 12 amino acids. Per the germline V gene, CDR1 is SNHLY and CDR2 is FYNNEI. CDR3 DNA sequence: TGTGCCACCACCGGACAGGATACTGAAGCTTTCTTT. Its translation is CATTGQDTEAFF.

The gene calls are TRBV5-6 and TRBJ2-1; 8 bases agree with TRBD1. Trimming cost V 5 bases and J 10 bases; bases outside gene matches: 5. CDR3 length: 12 amino acids. Germline loops: CDR1 SGHDT, CDR2 YYEEEE. The CDR3 sequence is CASSPTGGEQFF. CDR3 in DNA: TGTGCCAGCAGTCCAACAGGGGGAGAGCAGTTCTTC.

Written as DNA, the CDR3 is TGTGCCAGCAGTGGGAACCTTATCACGGGTTCCTACGAGCAGTACTTC. Encoded protein: CASSGNLITGSYEQYF. The genes are TRBV25-1 and TRBJ2-7; no firm D call. V was shortened by 4 bases and J by 1 base, with 17 bases between the two germline ends. The CDR3 has 16 amino acids. Per the germline V gene, CDR1 is MGHDK and CDR2 is SYGVNS.

The gene calls are TRBV4-3 and TRBJ1-5; 7 bases match TRBD1. CDR1 and CDR2 (germline): LGHNA, YSLEER. V was pared by 0 bases and J by 4 bases, with 9 bases of the junction left unmatched. The length of the CDR3 is 17 residues. Written as DNA, the CDR3 is TGCGCCAGCAGCCAAGATCGGAGGGGGCCCATGAATCAGCCCCAGCATTTT. Its translation is CASSQDRRGPMNQPQHF.

The genes are TRBV19 and TRBJ1-1; D is uncertain. CDR1 and CDR2 (germline): LNHDA, SQIVND (reference sequence). CDR3 length: 13 amino acids. Trimming stripped 3 bases from V and 1 base from J, with 6 bases between. As DNA, the CDR3 is TGTGCCAGTAGTATGGGCCAGAACACTGAAGCTTTCTTT. Encoded protein: CASSMGQNTEAFF.

J is TRBJ2-1 and V is TRBV19; TRBD2 agrees at 10 bases. Germline-derived CDR1 and CDR2 are LNHDA and SQIVND (reference sequence). The CDR3 extends over 21 amino acids. With 3 bases clipped from V and 1 base from J, the junction kept 18 bases outside the gene matches. The CDR3 sequence: CASSIRGPSGGSLGSYNEQFF. As DNA, the CDR3 is TGTGCCAGTAGTATTAGGGGCCCTAGCGGGGGATCGTTAGGTTCCTACAATGAGCAGTTCTTC.

The chain combines TRBV5-5 with TRBJ1-2; no clear D gene. There are 13 residues in the CDR3. CDR1 and CDR2 (germline): SGHKS, YYEKEE (reference sequence). The V gene lost 7 bases and the J gene lost 4 bases, with 14 bases spanning the gap. The CDR3 DNA reads as TGTGCCAGCCAGATGGACTTCGTCTATGGCTACACCTTC. It encodes CASQMDFVYGYTF.

This clone was counted at least ten times. The V and J genes are TRBV4-1 and TRBJ1-5, with 10 bases that match TRBD1. V dropped 0 bases and J dropped 6; count of bases not matched to a gene: 8. The V gene's germline CDR1 is MGHRA and CDR2 YSYEKL. The CDR3 has 17 residues. CDR3: CASSQDTPGQGTQPQHF. CDR3 sequence (DNA): TGCGCCAGCAGCCAAGACACCCCGGGACAGGGGACTCAGCCCCAGCATTTT.

This clone was seen a few times. This rearrangement joins TRBV27 to TRBJ1-6; 11 nucleotides agree with TRBD1. The CDR3 runs 17 residues. Germline loops: CDR1 MNHEY, CDR2 SMNVEV (reference sequence). Germline trimming cut 5 bases from V and 6 bases from J; bases unmatched to any gene: 9. CDR3 loop: CASSPGQGASGNSPLHF. DNA of the CDR3: TGTGCCAGCAGTCCCGGACAGGGGGCTAGTGGTAATTCACCCCTCCACTTT.

This clone was recorded once. V usage is TRBV4-1 and J usage is TRBJ2-7; D is unresolved. The V gene lost 3 bases and the J gene lost 6 bases, with 12 bases spanning the gap. Germline CDR1 MGHRA, CDR2 YSYEKL. The CDR3 spans 13 residues. The CDR3 DNA follows: TGCGCCAGCAGCCAGGGCTTCGTCCCCGAGCAGTACTTC. As protein: CASSQGFVPEQYF.